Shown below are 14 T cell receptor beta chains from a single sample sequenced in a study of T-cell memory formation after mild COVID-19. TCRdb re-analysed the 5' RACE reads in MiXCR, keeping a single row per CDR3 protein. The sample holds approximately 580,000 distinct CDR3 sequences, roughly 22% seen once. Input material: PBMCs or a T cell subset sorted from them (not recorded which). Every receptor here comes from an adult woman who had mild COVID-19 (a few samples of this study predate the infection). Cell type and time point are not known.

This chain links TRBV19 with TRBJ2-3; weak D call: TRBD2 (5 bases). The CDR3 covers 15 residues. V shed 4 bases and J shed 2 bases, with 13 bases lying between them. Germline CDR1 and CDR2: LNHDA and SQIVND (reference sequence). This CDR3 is CASSTTIASTDTQYF. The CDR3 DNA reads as TGTGCCAGTAGTACGACAATAGCGTCCACAGATACGCAGTATTTT.

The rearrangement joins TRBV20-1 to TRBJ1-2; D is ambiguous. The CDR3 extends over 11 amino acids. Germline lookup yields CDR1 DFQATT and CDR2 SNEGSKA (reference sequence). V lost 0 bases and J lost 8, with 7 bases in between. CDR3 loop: CSARESGGYTF. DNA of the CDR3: TGCAGTGCTAGAGAATCGGGAGGCTACACCTTC.

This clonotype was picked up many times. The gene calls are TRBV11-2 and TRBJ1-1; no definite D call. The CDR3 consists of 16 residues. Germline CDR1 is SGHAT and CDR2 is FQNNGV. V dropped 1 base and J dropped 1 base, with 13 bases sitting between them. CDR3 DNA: TGTGCCAGCAGCTTAGGCATCCCGAGGCGGAACACTGAAGCTTTCTTT. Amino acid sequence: CASSLGIPRRNTEAFF.

This CDR3 is CASSQGLAVTDYEQYF. The CDR3, as DNA: TGTGCCAGCAGCCAAGGGCTAGCGGTCACGGACTACGAGCAGTACTTC. The genes are TRBV3-1 and TRBJ2-7; 7 bases line up with TRBD2. CDR1 is LGHDT, CDR2 YNNKEL, per germline (reference sequence). Trimming cost V 1 base and J 3 bases; bases outside gene matches: 9. The CDR3 has 16 amino acids.

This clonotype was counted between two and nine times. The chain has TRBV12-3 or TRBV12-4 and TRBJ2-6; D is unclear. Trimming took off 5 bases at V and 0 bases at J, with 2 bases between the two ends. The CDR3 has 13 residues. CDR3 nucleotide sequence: TGTGCCAGCAGTAACTCTGGGGCCAACGTCCTGACTTTC. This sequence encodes CASSNSGANVLTF.

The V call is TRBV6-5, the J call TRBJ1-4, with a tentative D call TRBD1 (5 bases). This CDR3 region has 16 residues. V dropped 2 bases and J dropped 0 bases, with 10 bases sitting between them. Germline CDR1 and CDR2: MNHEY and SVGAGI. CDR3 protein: CASSYRGGATNEKLFF. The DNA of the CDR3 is TGTGCCAGCAGTTACAGGGGAGGGGCAACTAATGAAAAACTGTTTTTT.

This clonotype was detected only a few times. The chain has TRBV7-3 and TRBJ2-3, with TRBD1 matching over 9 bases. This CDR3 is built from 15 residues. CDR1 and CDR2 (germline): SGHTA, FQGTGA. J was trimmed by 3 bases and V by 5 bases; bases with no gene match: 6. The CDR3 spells CASSRLGQGTDTQYF. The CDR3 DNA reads TGTGCCAGCAGCCGTCTAGGACAGGGGACAGATACGCAGTATTTT. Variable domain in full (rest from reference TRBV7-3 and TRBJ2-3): GAGVSQTPSNKVTEKGKYVELRCDPISGHTALYWYRQSLGQGPEFLIYFQGTGAADDSGLPNDRFFAVRPEGSVSTLKIQRTERGDSAVYLCASSRLGQGTDTQYFGPGTRLTVL.

The CDR3 DNA follows: TGTGCCAGCAGCCAGCCGGGACGGTCCTCTAATGAGCAGTTCTTC. Amino acids: CASSQPGRSSNEQFF. The chain employs TRBV7-2 and TRBJ2-1; D is perhaps TRBD1 or TRBD2 (5 bases each). The CDR3 totals 15 residues. Germline V CDR1 and CDR2: SGHTA, FQGNSA. With 5 bases removed from V and 7 bases from J, the gap between germline ends came to 18 bases.

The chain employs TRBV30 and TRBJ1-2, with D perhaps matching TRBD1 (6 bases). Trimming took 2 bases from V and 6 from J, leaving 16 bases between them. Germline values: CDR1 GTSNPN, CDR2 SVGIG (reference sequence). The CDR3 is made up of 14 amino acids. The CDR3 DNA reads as TGTGCCTGGAGTCCCCACTGGGGGGCGGATGGCTACACCTTC. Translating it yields CAWSPHWGADGYTF.

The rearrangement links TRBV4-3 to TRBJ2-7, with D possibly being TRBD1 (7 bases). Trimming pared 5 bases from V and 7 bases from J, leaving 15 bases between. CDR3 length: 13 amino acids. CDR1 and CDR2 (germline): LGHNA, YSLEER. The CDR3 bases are TGCGCCAGCAGCTCCGACAGGGCGGGAGAGCAGTACTTC. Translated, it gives CASSSDRAGEQYF.

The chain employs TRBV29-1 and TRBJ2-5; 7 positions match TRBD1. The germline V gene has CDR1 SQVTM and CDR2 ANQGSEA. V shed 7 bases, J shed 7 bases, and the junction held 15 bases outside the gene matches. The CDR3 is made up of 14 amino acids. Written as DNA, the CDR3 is TGCAGCGCCGAATCTGGGACAGAACGGGGGACCCAGTACTTC. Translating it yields CSAESGTERGTQYF.

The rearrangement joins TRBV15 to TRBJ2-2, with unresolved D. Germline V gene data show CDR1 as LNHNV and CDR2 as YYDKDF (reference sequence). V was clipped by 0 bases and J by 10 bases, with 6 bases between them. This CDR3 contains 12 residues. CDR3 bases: TGTGCCACCAGCAGAGAGACTCTGGAGCTGTTTTTT. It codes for CATSRETLELFF.

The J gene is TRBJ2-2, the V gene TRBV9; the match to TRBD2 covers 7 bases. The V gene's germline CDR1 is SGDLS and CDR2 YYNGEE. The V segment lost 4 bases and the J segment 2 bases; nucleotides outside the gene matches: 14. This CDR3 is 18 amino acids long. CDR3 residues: CASSPLGRARDNTGELFF. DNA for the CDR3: TGTGCCAGCAGCCCTTTAGGGAGGGCCAGAGATAACACCGGGGAGCTGTTTTTT.

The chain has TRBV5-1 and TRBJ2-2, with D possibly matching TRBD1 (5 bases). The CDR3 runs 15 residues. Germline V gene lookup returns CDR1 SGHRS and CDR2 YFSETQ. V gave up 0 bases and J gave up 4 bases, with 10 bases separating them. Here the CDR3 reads CASSLVSGLTGELFF. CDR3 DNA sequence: TGCGCCAGCAGCTTGGTGTCAGGGCTCACCGGGGAGCTGTTTTTT.